Here is one TCR beta chain with its context. The antigen is not known. This CDR3 is built from 14 residues. Looked up from germline, CDR1 is LNHDA and CDR2 is SQIVND (reference sequence). V was shortened by 4 bases and J by 4 bases, with 13 bases between the two germline ends. Each donor was healthy, and each was a bone marrow donor. Donors had nominal health at sampling but likely had unrecorded immune exposures. The sample comes from a study of cytomegalovirus exposure and HLA in healthy donors. Overall study: In an early release, HLA-typed donors contributed about 80 million unique TCR sequences. Findings and caveats of the study: The classifier was said to identify cytomegalovirus status with high specificity and sensitivity.

PCR used 60 Vbeta primers and 13 Jbeta primers. The repertoire was sequenced with immunoSEQ multiplex PCR; TCRdb's copy has only in-frame clones and lacks some. The sample gives around 200,000 clones, 75% to 90% of which show up once; roughly 0.32% is in the top ten. The chain joins TRBV19 to TRBJ1-2; D unresolved. The TCR sequence derives from a woman in her thirties in good health and CMV-seronegative. Material for sequencing was PBMCs. The CDR3 nucleotides are TGTGCCAGTAGTAAGAATGAGGTAGTCTATGGCTACACCTTC. Translation: CASSKNEVVYGYTF.